This passage covers 14 T cell receptor beta chains from one sample sequenced in a study of blood T cell repertoires in COVID-19. Generated by immunoSEQ multiplex PCR, the TCRdb table keeps only in-frame clones and is missing some. The data show roughly 68,000 clones, roughly 88% seen once. Specimen: peripheral blood. The receptors were sampled from an older woman with COVID-19, enrolled during active disease.

In its sample, this clone was seen a few times. The CDR3 here is CASSLHLGSNYGYTF. The CDR3 DNA sequence: TGTGCCAGCAGCTTACACCTAGGCAGTAACTATGGCTACACCTTC. The chain employs TRBV7-9 and TRBJ1-2; D gene uncertain. Germline values: CDR1 SEHNR, CDR2 FQNEAQ (reference sequence). The CDR3 runs 15 residues. V was cut by 2 bases and J by 1 base, with 11 bases left in between.

The chain links TRBV12-3 or TRBV12-4 to TRBJ2-1; the D gene is possibly TRBD1 (8 bases). The V end lost 5 bases, the J end lost 9 bases, and 11 bases lay between the germline ends. The CDR3 totals 12 residues. The CDR3 DNA follows: TGTGCCAGCAGTCACAGGGGGGGTGAGCAGTTCTTC. It yields the protein CASSHRGGEQFF.

Only a few counts were recorded for this clone. The gene calls are TRBV7-2 and TRBJ1-6; perhaps TRBD1 as D (6 bases). From germline, CDR1 is SGHTA and CDR2 FQGNSA. Trimming stripped 3 bases from V and 4 bases from J, with 7 bases between. This CDR3 is built from 14 residues. The CDR3 DNA reads TGTGCCAGCAGCTTCGGACAGTATAATTCACCCCTCCACTTT. Translation gives CASSFGQYNSPLHF.

V gene TRBV7-8 combines with J gene TRBJ1-5; D uncertain. CDR1 and CDR2 from the germline V gene are SGHVS and FQNEAQ. V lost 3 bases and J 4 bases, leaving 7 bases between the germline ends. The CDR3 loop spans 13 amino acids. The chain's CDR3 is CASSLGPNQPQHF. The CDR3 DNA reads as TGTGCCAGCAGCTTGGGCCCTAATCAGCCCCAGCATTTT.

The V gene is TRBV5-4, the J gene TRBJ2-2; TRBD1 matches at 11 bases. The V and J ends lost 0 bases and 4 bases, in that order; junction bases with no gene match: 8. This CDR3 spans 18 amino acids. CDR1 is SGHNT and CDR2 is YYREEE in the germline V gene (reference sequence). The CDR3, as DNA: TGTGCCAGCAGCTTGGCAGTAGGGACAGGGGGAAGCACCGGGGAGCTGTTTTTT. This sequence encodes CASSLAVGTGGSTGELFF.

The rearrangement uses TRBV27 and TRBJ2-2, with D maybe TRBD1 (7 bases). Per germline, CDR1 MNHEY and CDR2 SMNVEV (reference sequence). The ends were cut back, 7 bases at V and 4 bases at J, with 19 bases in the middle. This CDR3 has 16 residues. CDR3 DNA: TGTGCCAGCATGGGGAAGGGGGCGGGACTCACCGGGGAGCTGTTTTTT. Its translation: CASMGKGAGLTGELFF.

The chain uses TRBV10-2 and TRBJ1-1; D unclear. Per germline, CDR1 WSHSY and CDR2 SAAADI. This CDR3 comprises 14 residues. Between the trimmed V and J ends, which lost 6 bases and 1 base, there was a span of 12 bases. The CDR3 spells CASRRFGGNTEAFF. The CDR3 DNA reads as TGCGCCAGCAGGAGGTTCGGAGGGAACACTGAAGCTTTCTTT.

The chain carries TRBV15 and TRBJ1-6; perhaps TRBD1 as D (5 bases). V was pared by 8 bases and J by 9 bases, with 14 bases between. Germline CDR1 and CDR2: LNHNV and YYDKDF (reference sequence). The CDR3 covers 13 residues. The CDR3 spells CATAGGRVSPLHF. CDR3 DNA: TGTGCCACCGCCGGGGGGAGAGTTTCACCCCTCCACTTT.

The chain employs TRBV5-1 and TRBJ2-7; tentatively, D is TRBD2 (6 bases). The CDR3 sequence is 17 residues long. Germline V gene lookup returns CDR1 SGHRS and CDR2 YFSETQ. Trimming cost V 5 bases and J 2 bases, with 23 bases left between them. The CDR3 is CASSLVWDGLAPYEQYF. CDR3 sequence (DNA): TGCGCCAGCAGTCTCGTATGGGATGGGCTAGCGCCCTACGAGCAGTACTTC.

This CDR3 is CASKGEEEQYF. CDR3 nucleotides: TGCGCCAGCAAAGGTGAGGAGGAGCAGTACTTC. The genes are TRBV5-1 and TRBJ2-7; no definite D call. The CDR3 has 11 residues. Germline V gives CDR1 SGHRS, CDR2 YFSETQ. Trimming shortened V by 6 bases and J by 7 bases, and 11 bases separated the two germline ends.

The chain combines TRBV3-1 (or the pseudogene TRBV3-2) with TRBJ1-1; 10 nucleotides align to TRBD1. Germline V CDR1 and CDR2: LGHDT, YNNKEL (reference sequence). With 1 base clipped from V and 4 bases from J, the junction kept 3 bases outside the gene matches. This CDR3 comprises 15 residues. The DNA for the CDR3 is TGTGCCAGCAGCCAAGGGTGGACAGGGGGCACTGAAGCTTTCTTT. Its translation: CASSQGWTGGTEAFF.

This clone has just one count. The V and J genes are TRBV7-6 and TRBJ2-1; 9 bases are a match to TRBD2. The CDR3 is 16 amino acids. Germline loops: CDR1 SGHVS, CDR2 FNYEAQ. Trimming removed 5 bases from V and 5 bases from J; junction bases left unmatched: 10. The CDR3 sequence is CASSLVPRGGDNEQFF. The CDR3 DNA is TGTGCCAGCAGCCTAGTCCCTCGCGGGGGGGACAATGAGCAGTTCTTC.

This clone appeared once. This chain links TRBV19 with TRBJ2-2; TRBD2 matches 13 bases. Germline V CDR1 and CDR2: LNHDA, SQIVND (reference sequence). V was pared by 3 bases and J by 4 bases, with 2 bases of the junction left unmatched. The CDR3 totals 16 residues. The CDR3 here is CASSMTSGGFTGELFF. The DNA of the CDR3 is TGTGCCAGTAGTATGACTAGCGGGGGGTTCACCGGGGAGCTGTTTTTT.

The V call is TRBV5-4, the J call TRBJ1-2; the D gene is possibly TRBD1 (6 bases). The ends were cut back, 0 bases at V and 8 bases at J, with 14 bases in the middle. There are 14 residues in the CDR3. From germline, CDR1 is SGHNT and CDR2 YYREEE (reference sequence). CDR3 loop: CASSLAGGGGGYTF. DNA of the CDR3: TGTGCCAGCAGCTTGGCCGGCGGGGGCGGCGGCTACACCTTC.